The 32 T cell receptor beta chains presented below share a single source sample, sequenced in a study of PD-L1 blockade in urothelial cancer. Only in-frame clones appear in the TCRdb table, and some are missing; sequencing was by immunoSEQ multiplex PCR. The sample gives about 88,000 clones, approximately 90% of which show up once; around a tenth is in the top ten. The source material was PBMCs, sampled around atezolizumab (anti-PD-L1) treatment. Receptors were obtained from a man aged 60 to 69 with urothelial cancer.

V usage is TRBV10-3 and J usage is TRBJ2-7; 14 bases are shared with TRBD2. Germline loops: CDR1 ENHRY, CDR2 SYGVKD. The length of the CDR3 is 16 residues. With 5 bases clipped from V and 4 bases from J, the junction kept 7 bases outside the gene matches. CDR3 loop: CAISSTSGRAGYEQYF. The CDR3 region has the DNA TGTGCCATCAGTTCGACTAGCGGGAGGGCCGGGTACGAGCAGTACTTC.

V and J are TRBV4-1 and TRBJ1-5, with D possibly TRBD1 on 5 matching bases. Trimming shortened V by 0 bases and J by 2 bases, and 8 bases separated the two germline ends. The germline V gene encodes CDR1 MGHRA and CDR2 YSYEKL. The CDR3 loop spans 15 amino acids. CDR3 residues: CASSQEGAGNQPQHF. In DNA, the CDR3 is TGCGCCAGCAGCCAAGAAGGGGCAGGCAATCAGCCCCAGCATTTT.

V and J are TRBV10-2 and TRBJ1-6; no reliable D call. The V end lost 3 bases, the J end lost 8 bases, and 8 bases lay between the germline ends. Germline V lookup: CDR1 WSHSY, CDR2 SAAADI. This CDR3 spans 13 amino acids. The CDR3 nucleotides read TGCGCCAGCAGTGATGGGAGGCATTCACCCCTCCACTTT. Residues: CASSDGRHSPLHF.

The chain uses TRBV15 and TRBJ2-5; 11 bases map to TRBD2. CDR1 and CDR2 from the germline V gene are LNHNV and YYDKDF (reference sequence). J was trimmed by 1 base and V by 7 bases; bases with no gene match: 8. The CDR3 contains 16 residues. The CDR3 sequence: CATNSFSGGGQETQYF. CDR3 nucleotide sequence: TGTGCCACCAACTCCTTTAGCGGGGGGGGCCAAGAGACCCAGTACTTC.

V usage is TRBV6-1 and J usage is TRBJ2-2; 7 nucleotides line up with TRBD2. CDR1 and CDR2 (germline): MNHNS, SASEGT. The CDR3 sequence is 12 residues long. The junction had 7 bases not matched to a gene; V was cut back by 10 bases and J by 8 bases. The CDR3 DNA sequence: TGTGCCACCCAAACAGCGGGGGGGGAGCTGTTTTTT. The encoded protein is CATQTAGGELFF.

The chain links TRBV6-5 to TRBJ2-7; 9 positions agree with TRBD2. The CDR3 has 15 residues. Trimming at V came to 1 base and at J to 5 bases, leaving 6 bases not matched to a gene. Per the germline V gene, CDR1 is MNHEY and CDR2 is SVGAGI. CDR3 DNA sequence: TGTGCCAGCAGTTACTTGCTAGCGGGGCCTAACGAGCAGTACTTC. This translates into CASSYLLAGPNEQYF.

The chain recombines TRBV19 with TRBJ2-5; TRBD2 agrees at 8 bases. V lost 4 bases and J lost 5; bases outside the gene matches: 9. The CDR3 covers 15 residues. Germline CDR1 reads LNHDA; CDR2 reads SQIVND (reference sequence). CDR3 in DNA: TGTGCCAGTAGTACTCACTGGACTAGCTTGGAGACCCAGTACTTC. This translates into CASSTHWTSLETQYF.

The rearrangement joins TRBV15 to TRBJ1-5, with 8 bases identical to TRBD1. Unmatched junction bases numbered 10, after V lost 5 bases and J lost 4 bases. CDR1 is LNHNV, CDR2 YYDKDF, per germline (reference sequence). The CDR3 is 16 residues long. CDR3 nucleotides: TGTGCCACCAGCGTCGGGACAGGCGGCCGAAATCAGCCCCAGCATTTT. Encoded protein: CATSVGTGGRNQPQHF.

The CDR3, as DNA: TGTGCCAGCAGCGGGACTAGCGGCTCCTACGAGCAGTACTTC. This translates into CASSGTSGSYEQYF. The gene calls are TRBV11-3 and TRBJ2-7, with 11 bases fitting TRBD2. Germline values: CDR1 SGHNT, CDR2 YENEEA. The J segment lost 0 bases and the V segment lost 5 bases, leaving 0 bases of the junction unmatched. This CDR3 has 14 residues. Full variable domain (rest looked up from reference TRBV11-3 and TRBJ2-7): EAGVVQSPRYKIIEKKQPVAFWCNPISGHNTLYWYLQNLGQGPELLIRYENEEAVDDSQLPKDRFSAERLKGVDSTLKIQPAELGDSAVYLCASSGTSGSYEQYFGPGTRLTVT.

The CDR3 reads CASSLAGAGGETQYF. CDR3 coding DNA: TGTGCCAGCAGCTTGGCCGGCGCGGGCGGCGAGACCCAGTACTTC. The chain recombines TRBV5-6 with TRBJ2-5, with D perhaps matching TRBD2 (5 bases). The V end was cut by 0 bases, the J end by 5 bases, with 14 bases between. The CDR3 length is 15 residues. Germline CDR1 and CDR2: SGHDT and YYEEEE.

J is TRBJ1-1 and V is TRBV19; tentative D call: TRBD1 (5 bases). The V end was cut by 3 bases, the J end by 4 bases, with 9 bases between. The germline V gene encodes CDR1 LNHDA and CDR2 SQIVND (reference sequence). CDR3 size: 13 residues. CDR3 sequence (DNA): TGTGCCAGTAGTATGGGGCAGCGCACTGAAGCTTTCTTT. Protein: CASSMGQRTEAFF.

The chain employs TRBV5-1 and TRBJ1-2; no reliable D call. CDR3 length: 13 amino acids. Germline V gives CDR1 SGHRS, CDR2 YFSETQ. The ends were cut back, 0 bases at V and 8 bases at J, with 11 bases in the middle. DNA for the CDR3: TGCGCCAGCAGCTTGGGGGGAGACTCGGGCTACACCTTC. Protein: CASSLGGDSGYTF.

The chain employs TRBV7-2 and TRBJ2-2; 7 bases line up with TRBD2. CDR3 length equals 15 residues. Trimming removed 3 bases from V and 1 base from J; junction bases left unmatched: 2. Germline V gene lookup returns CDR1 SGHTA and CDR2 FQGNSA. Written as DNA, the CDR3 is TGTGCCAGCAGCTTCTCGGGGGGGAACACCGGGGAGCTGTTTTTT. Its translation is CASSFSGGNTGELFF.

This sequence joins TRBV28 and TRBJ1-1; 8 nucleotides line up with TRBD1. V shed 3 bases and J 0 bases; nucleotides not matched to a gene: 6. The CDR3 runs 16 residues. In germline, CDR1 is MDHEN, CDR2 SYDVKM. The CDR3 region has the DNA TGTGCCAGCAGTTTTTGGACAGGGAGAATGAACACTGAAGCTTTCTTT. Translated: CASSFWTGRMNTEAFF.

This chain connects TRBV6-1 to TRBJ2-1; unclear D gene. V lost 4 bases to trimming and J lost 5 bases, with 9 bases between them. The CDR3 consists of 13 residues. CDR1 and CDR2 from the germline V gene are MNHNS and SASEGT. The CDR3, as DNA: TGTGCCAGCAGTGTGCACTCGGACAATGAGCAGTTCTTC. Translating it yields CASSVHSDNEQFF.

For the CDR3, the DNA is TGTGCCACCAGCAGGGACTTACATGGCTACACCTTC. Its protein product is CATSRDLHGYTF. This chain joins TRBV15 and TRBJ1-2, with D hard to call. Germline loops: CDR1 LNHNV, CDR2 YYDKDF (reference sequence). This CDR3 has 12 amino acids. V dropped 3 bases and J dropped 6 bases, with 8 bases sitting between them. Full variable domain (remainder filled in from reference TRBV15 and TRBJ1-2): DAMVIQNPRYQVTQFGKPVTLSCSQTLNHNVMYWYQQKSSQAPKLLFHYYDKDFNNEADTPDNFQSRRPNTSFCFLDIRSPGLGDTAMYLCATSRDLHGYTFGSGTRLTVV.

The count of this clone is one. The rearrangement uses TRBV18 and TRBJ2-1, with a weak D call TRBD2 (6 bases). Germline V gene data show CDR1 as KGHSH and CDR2 as LQKENI. The CDR3 is made up of 16 amino acids. The V and J ends lost 2 bases and 3 bases respectively, with 14 bases between them. CDR3 sequence: CASSPVAGNYYNEQFF. CDR3 nucleotides: TGTGCCAGCTCACCAGTGGCGGGGAACTACTACAATGAGCAGTTCTTC.

This clone was seen once. The chain is built from TRBV6-1 and TRBJ2-2; 14 positions match TRBD2. The V gene's germline CDR1 is MNHNS and CDR2 SASEGT. The CDR3 spans 17 residues. J lost 3 bases, V lost 4 bases, and 4 bases had no gene match. The CDR3 here is CASSGLAGGPDTGELFF. DNA of the CDR3: TGTGCCAGCAGTGGACTAGCGGGGGGGCCGGACACCGGGGAGCTGTTTTTT.

The chain uses TRBV18 and TRBJ1-1; D remains ambiguous. Deletions cut 8 bases from V and 5 bases from J, with 18 bases between. CDR1 is KGHSH, CDR2 LQKENI, per germline. This CDR3 spans 14 amino acids. The CDR3 reads CASAFTSQRTEAFF. DNA for the CDR3: TGTGCCAGCGCTTTCACGTCACAGCGGACTGAAGCTTTCTTT.

The chain uses TRBV2 and TRBJ1-5, with 11 bases matching TRBD1. CDR1 and CDR2 from the germline V gene are SNHLY and FYNNEI. CDR3 size: 13 residues. J was trimmed by 6 bases and V by 7 bases; bases with no gene match: 2. The CDR3 spells CASKGTGGQPQHF. CDR3 nucleotides: TGTGCCAGCAAAGGGACAGGGGGTCAGCCCCAGCATTTT.

This chain uses TRBV5-4 with TRBJ2-1; 10 nucleotides agree with TRBD2. There are 15 residues in the CDR3. The germline gives CDR1 SGHNT, CDR2 YYREEE (reference sequence). Trimming cost V 4 bases and J 5 bases; bases outside gene matches: 6. The CDR3 region has the DNA TGTGCCAGCAGCGAGCTAGCGGGGGTGAACAATGAGCAGTTCTTC. As protein: CASSELAGVNNEQFF. The full variable domain, rest sourced from reference TRBV5-4 and TRBJ2-1, is ETGVTQSPTHLIKTRGQQVTLRCSSQSGHNTVSWYQQALGQGPQFIFQYYREEENGRGNFPPRFSGLQFPNYSSELNVNALELDDSALYLCASSELAGVNNEQFFGPGTRLTVL.

The CDR3 sequence: CASSPRRQADGEQYF. The CDR3 nucleotides are TGTGCCAGCTCACCACGACGGCAGGCCGACGGCGAGCAGTACTTC. The chain carries TRBV18 and TRBJ2-7; D not certain. Trimming pared 1 base from V and 6 bases from J, leaving 16 bases between. CDR3 length: 15 amino acids. CDR1 KGHSH and CDR2 LQKENI come from the germline V gene.

J is TRBJ1-3 and V is TRBV15; TRBD1 might be the D (5 bases). V gave up 1 base and J gave up 0 bases, with 7 bases separating them. The germline V gene encodes CDR1 LNHNV and CDR2 YYDKDF (reference sequence). The CDR3 is 15 residues long. CDR3 protein: CATSRGGSSGNTIYF. The DNA of the CDR3 is TGTGCCACCAGCAGAGGGGGCAGCTCTGGAAACACCATATATTTT.

This clone was picked up one time. The CDR3 sequence is CASSLASQITYEQYF. CDR3 bases: TGTGCCAGCAGCTTAGCCTCCCAGATCACCTACGAGCAGTACTTC. V gene TRBV7-2 combines with J gene TRBJ2-7; D is ambiguous. V was pared by 0 bases and J by 2 bases, with 11 bases between. CDR3 length equals 15 residues. Germline CDR1 SGHTA, CDR2 FQGNSA.

This rearrangement joins TRBV19 to TRBJ2-5, with 8 bases that match TRBD1. Looked up from germline, CDR1 is LNHDA and CDR2 is SQIVND (reference sequence). This CDR3 is 15 amino acids long. The junction had 8 bases not matched to a gene; V was cut back by 6 bases and J by 2 bases. In DNA form, the CDR3 reads TGTGCCAGTAGGAAGACAGGGGTAACTCAAGAGACCCAGTACTTC. This codes for CASRKTGVTQETQYF.

The chain is built from TRBV4-2 and TRBJ2-7, with a tentative D call TRBD2 (5 bases). The V gene's germline CDR1 is LGHNA and CDR2 YNFKEQ. The CDR3 sequence is 14 residues long. Trimming took 1 base from V and 6 from J, leaving 13 bases between them. CDR3 nucleotides: TGTGCCAGCAGCCAAGGGAGGAACGTCGGCGAGCAGTACTTC. This gives the protein CASSQGRNVGEQYF.

A single count supports this clone. The chain is built from TRBV7-3 and TRBJ2-5, with 8 bases fitting TRBD2. This CDR3 region has 15 residues. CDR1 and CDR2 from the germline V gene are SGHTA and FQGTGA. Unmatched junction bases numbered 7, after V lost 3 bases and J lost 4 bases. The CDR3 nucleotides are TGTGCCAGCAGCTTTAACGGGGGGGACGTAGAGACCCAGTACTTC. Amino acid sequence: CASSFNGGDVETQYF.

J is TRBJ1-5 and V is TRBV5-1; possible D gene TRBD1, 6 bases. The CDR3 sequence is 12 residues long. The V gene's germline CDR1 is SGHRS and CDR2 YFSETQ. V was shortened by 0 bases and J by 9 bases, with 7 bases between the two germline ends. The CDR3 bases are TGCGCCAGCAGCTTGGGAGGGGGGCCCCAGCATTTT. It encodes CASSLGGGPQHF.

This clone was observed a few times. The chain links TRBV30 to TRBJ2-1; D is perhaps TRBD1 (6 bases). Per the germline V gene, CDR1 is GTSNPN and CDR2 is SVGIG (reference sequence). Deletions cut 0 bases from V and 2 bases from J, with 8 bases between. This CDR3 region has 14 residues. CDR3: CAWSVGTPYNEQFF. CDR3 bases: TGTGCCTGGAGTGTAGGGACACCCTACAATGAGCAGTTCTTC.

This sequence joins TRBV4-2 and TRBJ1-1; D perhaps matches TRBD1 (5 bases). The V end was cut by 1 base, the J end by 5 bases, with 11 bases between. The CDR3 consists of 14 residues. The germline CDR1 and CDR2 sequences are LGHNA and YNFKEQ. The CDR3 DNA follows: TGTGCCAGCAGCCAAGTGGGGGGGGGTACTGAAGCTTTCTTT. Translation: CASSQVGGGTEAFF.

This clone was seen a single time. V gene TRBV19 combines with J gene TRBJ2-3, with 7 bases identical to TRBD1. With 5 bases clipped from V and 4 bases from J, the junction kept 3 bases outside the gene matches. CDR1 LNHDA and CDR2 SQIVND come from the germline V gene (reference sequence). The CDR3 contains 13 residues. In nucleotides, the CDR3 is TGTGCCAGTAGTTACGACAGGGCAGATACGCAGTATTTT. Translated: CASSYDRADTQYF.

The V gene is TRBV5-4, the J gene TRBJ2-5; D possibly corresponds to TRBD2 (5 bases). CDR1 is SGHNT and CDR2 is YYREEE in the germline V gene (reference sequence). The CDR3 runs 15 residues. V lost 0 bases, J lost 5 bases, and 14 bases lay in between. CDR3 in amino acids: CASSLVAASGETQYF. The CDR3 coding sequence is TGTGCCAGCAGCTTGGTAGCCGCTTCGGGGGAGACCCAGTACTTC.